These 6 T cell receptor beta chains were sequenced from one sample in a study of T cell repertoires in cytomegalovirus infection. MiXCR, run by TCRdb on the reads, gives a single entry per CDR3 protein. The data show approximately 590,000 distinct CDR3 sequences, 40% seen once. Antigens of these TCRs are unknown. Source: cultured PBMCs, taken from culture after CMV antigen stimulation. The receptors come from a human donor in good health (CMV status not recorded). Some clones in this sample may be carry-over from other donors' samples.

The chain has TRBV7-6 and TRBJ1-1, with 10 bases fitting TRBD1. Trimming at V came to 4 bases and at J to 6 bases, leaving 5 bases not matched to a gene. Germline V gives CDR1 SGHVS, CDR2 FNYEAQ. CDR3 size: 14 residues. For the CDR3, the DNA is TGTGCCAGCAGCTCGGGACAGGGGCGGGCTGAAGCTTTCTTT. Its protein is CASSSGQGRAEAFF.

The chain employs TRBV19 and TRBJ2-7, with a possible D match to TRBD2 (6 bases). The ends were cut back, 7 bases at V and 3 bases at J, with 16 bases in the middle. The germline CDR1 and CDR2 sequences are LNHDA and SQIVND (reference sequence). The CDR3 loop spans 14 amino acids. The CDR3 region has the DNA TGTGCCAGTACTCCAGGAGGGTCGAACTACGAGCAGTACTTC. It encodes CASTPGGSNYEQYF. Together with reference TRBV19 and TRBJ2-7, the CDR3 gives the full variable domain: DGGITQSPKYLFRKEGQNVTLSCEQNLNHDAMYWYRQDPGQGLRLIYYSQIVNDFQKGDIAEGYSVSREKKESFPLTVTSAQKNPTAFYLCASTPGGSNYEQYFGPGTRLTVT.

In this sample, this clonotype turned up once. V is TRBV9 and J is TRBJ1-2, with D possibly TRBD1 on 5 matching bases. Germline V gene lookup returns CDR1 SGDLS and CDR2 YYNGEE. The germline V and J ends were trimmed by 0 bases and 5 bases, with 8 bases remaining between them. This CDR3 spans 13 amino acids. The CDR3 reads CASSVGTSYGYTF. CDR3 sequence (DNA): TGTGCCAGCAGCGTAGGGACAAGTTATGGCTACACCTTC.

This chain uses TRBV19 with TRBJ2-7; 8 nucleotides match TRBD1. Germline CDR1 LNHDA, CDR2 SQIVND (reference sequence). The CDR3 spans 15 residues. Losses at the gene ends were 5 bases for V and 3 bases for J; bases not matched to a gene: 9. The CDR3 here is CASSPWRQGYYEQYF. CDR3 DNA sequence: TGTGCCAGTAGTCCGTGGAGACAGGGGTACTACGAGCAGTACTTC.

The chain couples TRBV7-9 to TRBJ2-1; D is tentatively TRBD1 or TRBD2 (5 bases each). The CDR3 spans 13 residues. Between the trimmed V and J ends, which lost 7 bases and 5 bases, there was a span of 12 bases. Germline-derived CDR1 and CDR2 are SEHNR and FQNEAQ (reference sequence). The CDR3 nucleotides read TGTGCCAGCACGGTTGGGACGCACAATGAGCAGTTCTTC. This sequence encodes CASTVGTHNEQFF. Based on the CDR3 plus reference TRBV7-9 and TRBJ2-1, the full variable domain is DTGVSQNPRHKITKRGQNVTFRCDPISEHNRLYWYRQTLGQGPEFLTYFQNEAQLEKSRLLSDRFSAERPKGSFSTLEIQRTEQGDSAMYLCASTVGTHNEQFFGPGTRLTVL.

This clonotype showed up just a few times. The J gene is TRBJ2-5, the V gene TRBV20-1, with 12 nucleotides matching TRBD2. CDR1 DFQATT and CDR2 SNEGSKA come from the germline V gene (reference sequence). This CDR3 contains 15 residues. Losses at the gene ends were 2 bases for V and 4 bases for J; bases not matched to a gene: 5. The CDR3 DNA is TGCAGTGCTAGAAGGACTAGCGGGATGAGAGAGACCCAGTACTTC. Translating gives CSARRTSGMRETQYF.